This TCR beta chain was identified in a study of T cell responses to AZD1222 COVID-19 vaccine. The data were produced by immunoSEQ multiplex PCR, yet TCRdb's version contains in-frame clones alone and is incomplete. This table holds roughly 120,000 clones, over 80% found once. Regarding the study as a whole: Regions left unmutated in variants are reportedly the target of nearly half of spike-specific TCRs. Along spike, vaccine-associated CD4 TCRs were found throughout, with dominance at 160-218 and 743-854. Spike-specific TCR depth and breadth grew after two AZD1222 doses.

Germline lookup yields CDR1 MGHRA and CDR2 YSYEKL. The CDR3 contains 13 residues. Trimming pared 2 bases from V and 2 bases from J, leaving 7 bases between. In the case of this clone: Its target is unknown.

The chain has TRBV4-1 and TRBJ2-7; D is undetermined. This sequence was found in an adult in good health. The input for sequencing was peripheral blood, taken on day 0 of AZD1222 vaccination. This CDR3 is CASSQTATYEQYF. The CDR3 region has the DNA TGCGCCAGCAGCCAAACAGCAACCTACGAGCAGTACTTC.